The present entry profiles one T cell receptor (beta chain) with its context. Its antigen is undetermined. The CDR3 extends over 19 amino acids. CDR1 LGHNA and CDR2 YNFKEQ come from the germline V gene. V shed 1 base and J 0 bases; nucleotides not matched to a gene: 14. TCR beta sequencing covered blood CD8+ and CD4+ T cells. FACS was used to enrich TEMRA cells, whereas the CD8+ and CD4+ T cells were obtained by negative isolation. The data originate from a study of CD8 T cells in Susac syndrome. Study results and caveats: By the study's own acknowledgment, its TCR sequencing and HLA analysis included relatively few individuals.

Reverse transcription used roughly 0.5 to 1 ug RNA and random hexamers. Amplification of TCR beta CDR3 spanned 54 Vbeta and 13 Jbeta via immunoSEQ multiplex PCR. Using its own MiXCR run on the immunoSEQ multiplex PCR reads, TCRdb lists one record per CDR3 protein. The table includes around 130,000 distinct CDR3 sequences, roughly 80% detected once. Sequencing was performed on CD8+ T cells from PBMCs. The receptor comes from a human donor with multiple sclerosis. The chain employs TRBV4-2 and TRBJ1-2, with 7 positions matching TRBD1. The CDR3 here is CASSQGTGTADNSNYGYTF. CDR3 bases: TGTGCCAGCAGCCAAGGAACCGGGACAGCTGATAATTCTAACTATGGCTACACCTTC.